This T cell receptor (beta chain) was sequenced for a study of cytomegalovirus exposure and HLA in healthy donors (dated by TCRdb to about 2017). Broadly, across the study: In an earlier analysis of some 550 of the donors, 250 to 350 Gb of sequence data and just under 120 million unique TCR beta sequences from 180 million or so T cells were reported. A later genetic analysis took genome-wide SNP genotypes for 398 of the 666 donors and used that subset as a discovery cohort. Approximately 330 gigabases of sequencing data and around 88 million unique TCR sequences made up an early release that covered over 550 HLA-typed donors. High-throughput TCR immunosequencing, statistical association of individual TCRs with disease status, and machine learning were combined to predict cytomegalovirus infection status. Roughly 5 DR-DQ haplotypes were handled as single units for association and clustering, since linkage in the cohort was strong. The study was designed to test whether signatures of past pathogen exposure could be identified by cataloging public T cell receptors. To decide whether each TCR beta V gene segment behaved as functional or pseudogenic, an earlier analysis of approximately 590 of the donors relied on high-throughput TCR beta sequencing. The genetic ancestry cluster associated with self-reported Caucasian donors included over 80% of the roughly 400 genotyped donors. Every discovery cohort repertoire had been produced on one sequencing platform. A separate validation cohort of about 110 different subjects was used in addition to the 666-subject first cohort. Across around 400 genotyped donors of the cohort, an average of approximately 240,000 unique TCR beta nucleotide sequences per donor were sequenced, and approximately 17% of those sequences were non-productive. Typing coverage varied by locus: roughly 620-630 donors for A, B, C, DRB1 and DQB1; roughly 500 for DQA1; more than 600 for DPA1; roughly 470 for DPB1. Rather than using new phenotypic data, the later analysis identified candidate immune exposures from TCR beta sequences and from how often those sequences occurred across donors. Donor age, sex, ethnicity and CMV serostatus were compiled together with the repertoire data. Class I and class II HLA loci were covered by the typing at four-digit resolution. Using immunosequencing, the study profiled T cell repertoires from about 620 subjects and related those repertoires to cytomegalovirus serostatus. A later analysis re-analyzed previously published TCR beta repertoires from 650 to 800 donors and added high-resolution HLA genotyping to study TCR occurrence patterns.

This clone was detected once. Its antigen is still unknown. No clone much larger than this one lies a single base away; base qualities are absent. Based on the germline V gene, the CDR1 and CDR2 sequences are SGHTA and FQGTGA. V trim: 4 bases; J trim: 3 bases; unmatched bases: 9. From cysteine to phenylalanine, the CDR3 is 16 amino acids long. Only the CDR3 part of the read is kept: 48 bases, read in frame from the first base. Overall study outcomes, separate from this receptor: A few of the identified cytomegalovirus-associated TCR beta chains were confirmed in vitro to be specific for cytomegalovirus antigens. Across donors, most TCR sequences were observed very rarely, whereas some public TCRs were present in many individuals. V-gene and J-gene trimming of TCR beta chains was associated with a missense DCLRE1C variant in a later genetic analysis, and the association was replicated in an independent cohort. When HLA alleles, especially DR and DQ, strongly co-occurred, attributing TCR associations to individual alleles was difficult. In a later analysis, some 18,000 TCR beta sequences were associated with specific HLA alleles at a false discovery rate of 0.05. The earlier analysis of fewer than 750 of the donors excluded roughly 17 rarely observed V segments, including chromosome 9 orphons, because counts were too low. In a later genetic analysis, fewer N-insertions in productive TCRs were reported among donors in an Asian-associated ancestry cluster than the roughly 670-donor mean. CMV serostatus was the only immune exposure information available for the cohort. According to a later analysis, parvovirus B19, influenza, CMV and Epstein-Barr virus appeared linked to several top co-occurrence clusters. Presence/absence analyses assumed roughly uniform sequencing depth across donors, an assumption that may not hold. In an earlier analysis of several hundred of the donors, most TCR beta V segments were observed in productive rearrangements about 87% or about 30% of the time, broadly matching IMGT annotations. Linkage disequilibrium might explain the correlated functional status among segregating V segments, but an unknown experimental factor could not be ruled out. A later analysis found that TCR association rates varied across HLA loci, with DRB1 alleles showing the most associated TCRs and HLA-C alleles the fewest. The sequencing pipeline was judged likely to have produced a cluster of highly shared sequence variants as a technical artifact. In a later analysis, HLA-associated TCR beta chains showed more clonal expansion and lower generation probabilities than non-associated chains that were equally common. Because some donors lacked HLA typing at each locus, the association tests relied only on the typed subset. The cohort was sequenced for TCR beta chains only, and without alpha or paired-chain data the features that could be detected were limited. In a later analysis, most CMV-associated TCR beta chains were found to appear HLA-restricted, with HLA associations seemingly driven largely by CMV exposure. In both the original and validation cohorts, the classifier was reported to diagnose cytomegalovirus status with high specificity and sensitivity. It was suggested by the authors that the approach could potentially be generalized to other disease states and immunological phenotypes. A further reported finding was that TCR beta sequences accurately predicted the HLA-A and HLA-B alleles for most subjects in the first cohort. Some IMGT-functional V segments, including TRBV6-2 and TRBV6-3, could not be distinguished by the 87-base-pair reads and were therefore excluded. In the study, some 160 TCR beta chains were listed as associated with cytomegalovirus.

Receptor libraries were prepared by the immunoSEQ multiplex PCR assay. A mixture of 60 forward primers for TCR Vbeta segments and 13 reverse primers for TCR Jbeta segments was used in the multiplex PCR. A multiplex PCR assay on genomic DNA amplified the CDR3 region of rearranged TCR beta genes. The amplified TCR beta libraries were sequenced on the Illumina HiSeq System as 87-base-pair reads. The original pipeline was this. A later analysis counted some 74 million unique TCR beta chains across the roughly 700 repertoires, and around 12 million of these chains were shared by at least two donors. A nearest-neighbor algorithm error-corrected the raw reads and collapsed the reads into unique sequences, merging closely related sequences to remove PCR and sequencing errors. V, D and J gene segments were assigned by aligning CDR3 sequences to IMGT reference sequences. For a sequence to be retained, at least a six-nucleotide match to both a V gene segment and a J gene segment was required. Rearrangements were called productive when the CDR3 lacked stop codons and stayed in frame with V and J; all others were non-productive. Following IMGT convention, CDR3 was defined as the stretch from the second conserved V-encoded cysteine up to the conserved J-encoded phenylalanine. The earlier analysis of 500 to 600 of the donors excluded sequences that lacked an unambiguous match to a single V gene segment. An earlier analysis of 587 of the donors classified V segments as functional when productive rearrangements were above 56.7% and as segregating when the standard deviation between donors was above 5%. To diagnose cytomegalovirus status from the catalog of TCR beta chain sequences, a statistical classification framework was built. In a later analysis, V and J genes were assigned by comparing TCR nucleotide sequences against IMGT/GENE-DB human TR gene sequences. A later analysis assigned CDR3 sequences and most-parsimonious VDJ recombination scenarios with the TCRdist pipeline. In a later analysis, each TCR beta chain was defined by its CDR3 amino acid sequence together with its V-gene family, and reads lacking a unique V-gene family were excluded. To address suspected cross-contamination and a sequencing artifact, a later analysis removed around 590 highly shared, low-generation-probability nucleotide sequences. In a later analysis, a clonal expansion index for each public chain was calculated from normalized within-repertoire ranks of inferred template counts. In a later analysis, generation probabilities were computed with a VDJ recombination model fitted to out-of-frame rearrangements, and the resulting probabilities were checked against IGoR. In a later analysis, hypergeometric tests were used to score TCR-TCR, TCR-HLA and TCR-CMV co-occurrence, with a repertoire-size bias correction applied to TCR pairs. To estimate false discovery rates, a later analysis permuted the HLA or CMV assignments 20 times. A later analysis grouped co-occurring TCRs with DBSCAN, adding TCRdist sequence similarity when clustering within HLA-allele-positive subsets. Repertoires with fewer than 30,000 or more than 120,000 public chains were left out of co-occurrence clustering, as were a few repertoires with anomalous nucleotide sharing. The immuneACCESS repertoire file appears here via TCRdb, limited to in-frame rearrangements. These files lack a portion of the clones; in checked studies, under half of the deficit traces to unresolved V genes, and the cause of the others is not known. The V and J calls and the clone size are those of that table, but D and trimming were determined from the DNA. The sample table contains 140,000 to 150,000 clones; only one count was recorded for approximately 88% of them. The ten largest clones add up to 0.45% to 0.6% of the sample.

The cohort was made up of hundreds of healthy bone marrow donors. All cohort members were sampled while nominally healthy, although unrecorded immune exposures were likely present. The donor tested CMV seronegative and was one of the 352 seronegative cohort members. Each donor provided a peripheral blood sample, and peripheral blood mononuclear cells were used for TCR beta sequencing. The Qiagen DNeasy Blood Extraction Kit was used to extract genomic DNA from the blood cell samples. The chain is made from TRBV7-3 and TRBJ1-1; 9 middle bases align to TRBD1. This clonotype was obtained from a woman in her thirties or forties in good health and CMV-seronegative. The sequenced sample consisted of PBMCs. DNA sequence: TGTGCCAGCAGCTCCGCCCGCACAGGGGGCGACACTGAAGCTTTCTTT. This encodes CASSSARTGGDTEAFF.